The T cell receptor beta chain under discussion was sequenced for a study of T cells in Graves' hyperthyroidism and ophthalmopathy. Authors of the study amplified TCR beta CDR3 regions from RNA transcripts. When the TCR CDR3 underwent first-round RT-PCR, the HTBI primer set was used. From the multiplex PCR reads, TCRdb called clonotypes with MiXCR, one entry per CDR3 protein. The table includes some 270,000 distinct CDR3 sequences, roughly 15% detected once. Germline CDR1 MDHEN, CDR2 SYDVKM. This CDR3 spans 16 amino acids. After removal of 6 bases from V and 5 bases from J, the junction contained 13 bases not matched to a gene. This clonotype came up many times.

V is TRBV28 and J is TRBJ2-7; TRBD2 agrees at 10 bases. The sample comprised blood. The receptor was derived from a woman between 40 and 50 years old with Graves' hyperthyroidism. In DNA form, the CDR3 reads TGTGCCAGCAGCCCAAATGTAGCGGGAGGACGCGACGAGCAGTACTTC. This sequence encodes CASSPNVAGGRDEQYF.